Below, 21 T cell receptor beta chains from the same sample are listed, as sequenced in a study of PD-1 blockade in classical Hodgkin lymphoma. Noted time point: newly diagnosed, previously untreated cHL patient sample. Assay used: immunoSEQ multiplex PCR; TCRdb lists only in-frame clones, some missing. The data hold approximately 45,000 clones, with approximately 90% observed a single time. Sequencing was carried out using peripheral blood mononuclear cells (PBMCs). The receptor set was obtained from a human donor with classical Hodgkin lymphoma.

This chain joins TRBV5-6 and TRBJ2-7; either TRBD1 or TRBD2 may supply D (5 bases each). Trimming pared 5 bases from V and 0 bases from J, leaving 15 bases between. Germline V gene lookup returns CDR1 SGHDT and CDR2 YYEEEE. The CDR3 sequence is 15 residues long. The CDR3, as DNA: TGTGCCAGCAGGAGGGGCGGGCGTATCTCCTACGAGCAGTACTTC. This gives the protein CASRRGGRISYEQYF.

The rearrangement uses TRBV9 and TRBJ2-7, with 9 bases aligning to TRBD2. Germline V gene sequence: CDR1 SGDLS, CDR2 YYNGEE. There are 15 residues in the CDR3. Unmatched junction bases numbered 3, after V lost 2 bases and J lost 0 bases. For the CDR3, the DNA is TGTGCCAGCAGCGTGGGTAGCGGGGGCTCCTACGAGCAGTACTTC. It encodes CASSVGSGGSYEQYF.

The rearrangement joins TRBV7-9 to TRBJ1-5; D call uncertain. CDR1 is SEHNR and CDR2 is FQNEAQ in the germline V gene (reference sequence). CDR3 length equals 13 residues. Between the trimmed V and J ends, which lost 3 bases and 4 bases, there was a span of 7 bases. CDR3: CASSFSGNQPQHF. The DNA for the CDR3 is TGTGCCAGCAGCTTTTCGGGGAATCAGCCCCAGCATTTT.

The chain recombines TRBV11-2 with TRBJ2-7; D is perhaps TRBD1 or TRBD2 (5 bases each). V lost 2 bases and J lost 2, with 10 bases in between. From germline, CDR1 is SGHAT and CDR2 FQNNGV. The CDR3 spans 14 residues. CDR3 in amino acids: CASSLFREPYEQYF. CDR3 nucleotide sequence: TGTGCCAGCAGCTTATTCAGGGAGCCCTACGAGCAGTACTTC.

V usage is TRBV9 and J usage is TRBJ1-2; TRBD1 aligns across 8 bases. This CDR3 has 12 amino acids. J was trimmed by 6 bases and V by 3 bases; bases with no gene match: 1. Germline V gives CDR1 SGDLS, CDR2 YYNGEE. CDR3 DNA sequence: TGTGCCAGCAGCGCGACAGGGGATGGCTACACCTTC. Its protein is CASSATGDGYTF. Based on the CDR3 plus reference TRBV9 and TRBJ1-2, the full variable domain is DSGVTQTPKHLITATGQRVTLRCSPRSGDLSVYWYQQSLDQGLQFLIQYYNGEERAKGNILERFSAQQFPDLHSELNLSSLELGDSALYFCASSATGDGYTFGSGTRLTVV.

This clone was picked up one time. V is TRBV11-2 and J is TRBJ2-2; perhaps TRBD2 as D (6 bases). Germline V gives CDR1 SGHAT, CDR2 FQNNGV. The CDR3 spans 15 residues. Trimming removed 3 bases from V and 0 bases from J, with 8 bases in between. The CDR3 loop reads CASSLGGSNTGELFF. The CDR3 coding sequence is TGTGCCAGCAGCTTGGGAGGCTCGAACACCGGGGAGCTGTTTTTT.

CDR3 sequence reads: CASSLRPGPEPNYEQYF. CDR3 in DNA: TGCGCCAGCAGCCTACGTCCGGGGCCCGAACCCAATTACGAGCAGTACTTC. The V call is TRBV5-1, the J call TRBJ2-7; either TRBD1 or TRBD2 may supply D (5 bases each). Germline values: CDR1 SGHRS, CDR2 YFSETQ. The CDR3 extends over 17 amino acids. V lost 4 bases and J 4 bases, leaving 24 bases between the germline ends. The whole variable domain, remainder taken from reference TRBV5-1 and TRBJ2-7, is KAGVTQTPRYLIKTRGQQVTLSCSPISGHRSVSWYQQTPGQGLQFLFEYFSETQRNKGNFPGRFSGRQFSNSRSEMNVSTLELGDSALYLCASSLRPGPEPNYEQYFGPGTRLTVT.

The chain couples TRBV2 to TRBJ2-1; TRBD2 matches 11 bases. The J segment lost 7 bases and the V segment lost 4 bases, leaving 6 bases of the junction unmatched. The CDR3 consists of 15 residues. Germline V lookup: CDR1 SNHLY, CDR2 FYNNEI. For the CDR3, the DNA is TGTGCCAGCAGTGGTATAGCGGGGGGGCCAAATGAGCAGTTCTTC. Its protein product is CASSGIAGGPNEQFF.

The DNA of the CDR3 is TGTGCCAGCAGCTTGATGGGCGATGAGCAGTTCTTC. This codes for CASSLMGDEQFF. This chain links TRBV5-5 with TRBJ2-1; the D is unclear. The CDR3 totals 12 residues. V gave up 1 base and J gave up 8 bases, with 7 bases separating them. CDR1 and CDR2 (germline): SGHKS, YYEKEE (reference sequence).

J is TRBJ2-3 and V is TRBV5-1, with 8 nucleotides matching TRBD2. This CDR3 is 19 amino acids long. The germline V gene has CDR1 SGHRS and CDR2 YFSETQ. V trimming: 0 bases; J trimming: 3 bases; junction bases outside the gene matches: 15. CDR3 protein: CASSLESGRVISSTDTQYF. The CDR3 DNA is TGCGCCAGCAGCTTGGAAAGCGGGAGAGTAATTAGCAGTACAGATACGCAGTATTTT. Full variable domain (remainder filled in from reference TRBV5-1 and TRBJ2-3): KAGVTQTPRYLIKTRGQQVTLSCSPISGHRSVSWYQQTPGQGLQFLFEYFSETQRNKGNFPGRFSGRQFSNSRSEMNVSTLELGDSALYLCASSLESGRVISSTDTQYFGPGTRLTVL.

The genes are TRBV2 and TRBJ2-2, with a tentative D call TRBD2 (6 bases). Germline CDR1 SNHLY, CDR2 FYNNEI. The V gene lost 8 bases and the J gene lost 3 bases, with 10 bases spanning the gap. The CDR3 length is 13 residues. The CDR3 DNA follows: TGTGCCAGCTCTAGCGAACACACCGGGGAGCTGTTTTTT. Its translation: CASSSEHTGELFF.

With respect to this clone: In the same sample, other DNA sequences code for this CDR3. The chain is built from TRBV10-1 and TRBJ2-2; 8 bases match TRBD1. CDR1 is WNHNN and CDR2 is SYGVQD in the germline V gene (reference sequence). The V segment lost 2 bases and the J segment 6 bases; nucleotides outside the gene matches: 8. The CDR3 extends over 16 amino acids. CDR3 nucleotide sequence: TGCGCCAGCAGTGAGCTATTAGGGACAGGTGCCGGGGAGCTGTTTTTT. Translating gives CASSELLGTGAGELFF.

This clone was observed a single time. V gene TRBV19 combines with J gene TRBJ1-4, with D uncertain. V lost 6 bases and J 4 bases, leaving 15 bases between the germline ends. The CDR3 contains 15 residues. The germline V gene has CDR1 LNHDA and CDR2 SQIVND (reference sequence). The CDR3 reads CASRRMGYGNEKLFF. DNA for the CDR3: TGTGCCAGTAGGAGGATGGGCTATGGTAATGAAAAACTGTTTTTT. The entire variable domain, with the rest obtained from reference TRBV19 and TRBJ1-4, is as follows: DGGITQSPKYLFRKEGQNVTLSCEQNLNHDAMYWYRQDPGQGLRLIYYSQIVNDFQKGDIAEGYSVSREKKESFPLTVTSAQKNPTAFYLCASRRMGYGNEKLFFGSGTQLSVL.

This rearrangement joins TRBV28 to TRBJ2-1, with 11 bases fitting TRBD2. The CDR3 consists of 17 residues. CDR1 and CDR2 (germline): MDHEN, SYDVKM. V lost 5 bases, J lost 2 bases, and 8 bases stayed unmatched. The CDR3 DNA reads TGTGCCAGCAGTACCGGGACTAGCGGAAGAGCCTACAATGAGCAGTTCTTC. Its protein is CASSTGTSGRAYNEQFF.

The genes are TRBV5-1 and TRBJ1-2; D not certain. V gave up 0 bases and J gave up 9 bases, with 12 bases separating them. In germline, CDR1 is SGHRS, CDR2 YFSETQ. The CDR3 runs to 13 residues. As DNA, the CDR3 is TGCGCCAGCAGCTTGGATCCGGGCGGCAGCTACACCTTC. Its translation: CASSLDPGGSYTF.

The J gene is TRBJ1-1, the V gene TRBV18; a possible D gene is TRBD1 (5 bases). Germline V gene sequence: CDR1 KGHSH, CDR2 LQKENI. Trimming cost V 3 bases and J 2 bases, with 7 bases left between them. CDR3 size: 13 residues. CDR3 loop: CASSPQGNTEAFF. The CDR3 DNA reads TGTGCCAGCTCACCTCAGGGTAACACTGAAGCTTTCTTT.

The V gene is TRBV2, the J gene TRBJ1-2; D ambiguous. The germline CDR1 and CDR2 sequences are SNHLY and FYNNEI. The ends were cut back, 6 bases at V and 2 bases at J, with 7 bases in the middle. The CDR3 is made up of 12 amino acids. CDR3 residues: CASRGENYGYTF. The DNA of the CDR3 is TGTGCCAGCAGGGGCGAGAACTATGGCTACACCTTC.

V gene TRBV4-2 combines with J gene TRBJ2-4; 7 bases line up with TRBD2. The CDR3 extends over 16 amino acids. CDR1 LGHNA and CDR2 YNFKEQ come from the germline V gene. With 4 bases clipped from V and 1 base from J, the junction kept 7 bases outside the gene matches. The CDR3 bases are TGTGCCAGCAGCCCGGGGGGAGTTTGGGCCAAAAACATTCAGTACTTC. This codes for CASSPGGVWAKNIQYF.

The DNA for the CDR3 is TGTGCCAGCAGCTCTGTGGGAGGGGGTGAAAACGAGCAGTACTTC. This translates into CASSSVGGGENEQYF. This chain links TRBV5-8 with TRBJ2-7, with D maybe TRBD2 (7 bases). CDR1 and CDR2 (germline): SGHTS, YDEGEE. Trimming took off 3 bases at V and 5 bases at J, with 18 bases between the two ends. The CDR3 loop spans 15 amino acids.

The V call is TRBV7-3, the J call TRBJ2-5; no clear D. Germline loops: CDR1 SGHTA, CDR2 FQGTGA. V dropped 4 bases and J dropped 1 base, with 7 bases sitting between them. This CDR3 comprises 13 residues. The CDR3 reads CASSSGLQETQYF. CDR3 nucleotides: TGTGCCAGCAGCTCCGGCCTCCAAGAGACCCAGTACTTC.

The chain links TRBV14 to TRBJ2-3; no clear D. The CDR3 consists of 15 residues. The V end lost 0 bases, the J end lost 3 bases, and 10 bases lay between the germline ends. Per the germline V gene, CDR1 is SGHDN and CDR2 is FVKESK. The CDR3: CASSQDHARTDTQYF. CDR3 nucleotide sequence: TGTGCCAGCAGCCAAGATCACGCACGGACAGATACGCAGTATTTT.